What follows are 9 T cell receptor beta chains derived from one specimen sequenced in a study of technical replicates of blood from four donors. TCRdb's table, derived via immunoSEQ multiplex PCR, lists solely in-frame clones and lacks some. The sample yields tens of thousands of clones, roughly 92% seen once. The sample was PBMCs. The receptors stem from a human donor in good health. Some clones in this sample may be carry-over from other donors' samples.

The rearrangement links TRBV19 to TRBJ1-1, with TRBD1 identical over 8 bases. V lost 8 bases, J lost 7 bases, and 3 bases stayed unmatched. The CDR3 sequence is 11 residues long. The germline V gene has CDR1 LNHDA and CDR2 SQIVND (reference sequence). The CDR3 region is CASSGGFEAFF. Here the CDR3 DNA reads TGTGCCAGTTCAGGGGGCTTTGAAGCTTTCTTT.

The DNA of the CDR3 is TGTGCCAGCAGAGGACTAGCGGGGCCCCTCTCCGAGCAGTACTTC. Its translation: CASRGLAGPLSEQYF. The rearrangement uses TRBV2 and TRBJ2-7; 12 bases agree with TRBD2. This CDR3 is built from 15 residues. From germline, CDR1 is SNHLY and CDR2 FYNNEI. V lost 6 bases, J lost 6 bases, and 9 bases stayed unmatched.

The chain employs TRBV23-1 and TRBJ1-5; 10 bases agree with TRBD1. TRBV23-1 is labeled an ORF, and its function is uncertain. The CDR3 sequence is 15 residues long. The junction had 7 bases not matched to a gene; V was cut back by 6 bases and J by 5 bases. The CDR3 DNA sequence: TGCGCCAGCAGGAAGACAGGGGGCTGGCATCAGCCCCAGCATTTT. Translated: CASRKTGGWHQPQHF.

This clone was seen a single time. V and J are TRBV19 and TRBJ1-5; tentatively, D is TRBD1 (6 bases). The length of the CDR3 is 15 residues. V shed 6 bases and J shed 2 bases, with 14 bases lying between them. The germline V gene has CDR1 LNHDA and CDR2 SQIVND (reference sequence). The CDR3 loop is CASSRLGGRNQPQHF. The CDR3 region has the DNA TGTGCCAGTAGCCGTCTGGGGGGGCGCAATCAGCCCCAGCATTTT.

This clone was recorded only once. This chain joins TRBV2 and TRBJ1-3, with 8 bases identical to TRBD1. The V segment lost 6 bases and the J segment 3 bases; nucleotides outside the gene matches: 4. The length of the CDR3 is 14 residues. Germline V gene sequence: CDR1 SNHLY, CDR2 FYNNEI. DNA for the CDR3: TGTGCCAGCAGGAACGACAGGGGTGGAAACACCATATATTTT. The encoded protein is CASRNDRGGNTIYF. Variable domain in full (rest from reference TRBV2 and TRBJ1-3): EPEVTQTPSHQVTQMGQEVILRCVPISNHLYFYWYRQILGQKVEFLVSFYNNEISEKSEIFDDQFSVERPDGSNFTLKIRSTKLEDSAMYFCASRNDRGGNTIYFGEGSWLTVV.

V gene TRBV15 combines with J gene TRBJ2-3; D not resolved. This CDR3 is built from 14 residues. Germline V gene sequence: CDR1 LNHNV, CDR2 YYDKDF (reference sequence). V lost 4 bases to trimming and J lost 0 bases, with 8 bases between them. The CDR3 protein is CATSTRGSTDTQYF. The DNA of the CDR3 is TGTGCCACCAGCACCAGAGGTAGCACAGATACGCAGTATTTT.

This clone was observed once. The chain links TRBV5-4 to TRBJ2-5; TRBD1 agrees at 8 bases. CDR1 and CDR2 (germline): SGHNT, YYREEE (reference sequence). CDR3 length: 15 residues. The ends lost 0 bases at V and 5 bases at J; junction bases unmatched: 6. The CDR3 loop is CASSLARGLIETQYF. CDR3 sequence (DNA): TGTGCCAGCAGCTTGGCCAGGGGGCTTATTGAGACCCAGTACTTC.

The chain joins TRBV7-9 to TRBJ2-7; possible D gene TRBD2, 6 bases. The CDR3 has 11 residues. Germline-derived CDR1 and CDR2 are SEHNR and FQNEAQ (reference sequence). V dropped 3 bases and J dropped 7 bases, with 7 bases sitting between them. The CDR3 sequence: CASSFGGEQYF. CDR3 in DNA: TGTGCCAGCAGCTTTGGGGGGGAGCAGTACTTC. The full variable domain, completed using reference TRBV7-9 and TRBJ2-7, is DTGVSQNPRHKITKRGQNVTFRCDPISEHNRLYWYRQTLGQGPEFLTYFQNEAQLEKSRLLSDRFSAERPKGSFSTLEIQRTEQGDSAMYLCASSFGGEQYFGPGTRLTVT.

This clone was counted a single time. The chain employs TRBV4-2 and TRBJ2-7, with 8 bases identical to TRBD2. Germline V gives CDR1 LGHNA, CDR2 YNFKEQ. With 1 base clipped from V and 6 bases from J, the junction kept 8 bases outside the gene matches. There are 15 residues in the CDR3. CDR3 sequence: CASSQGPGAGGEQYF. The CDR3 DNA reads TGTGCCAGCAGCCAAGGCCCCGGGGCGGGAGGCGAGCAGTACTTC.